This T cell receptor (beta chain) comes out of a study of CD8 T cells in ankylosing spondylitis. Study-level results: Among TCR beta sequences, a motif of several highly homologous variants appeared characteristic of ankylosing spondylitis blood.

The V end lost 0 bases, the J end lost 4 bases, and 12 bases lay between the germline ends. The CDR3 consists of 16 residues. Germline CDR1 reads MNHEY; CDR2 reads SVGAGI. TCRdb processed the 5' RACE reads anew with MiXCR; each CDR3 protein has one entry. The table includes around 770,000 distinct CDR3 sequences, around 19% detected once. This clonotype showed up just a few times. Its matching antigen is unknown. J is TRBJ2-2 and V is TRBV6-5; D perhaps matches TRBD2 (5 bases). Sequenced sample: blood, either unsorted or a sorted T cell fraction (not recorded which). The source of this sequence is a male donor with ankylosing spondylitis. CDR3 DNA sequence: TGTGCCAGCAGTTACTCCCCGGGAACTAGCACCGGGGAGCTGTTTTTT. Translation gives CASSYSPGTSTGELFF.